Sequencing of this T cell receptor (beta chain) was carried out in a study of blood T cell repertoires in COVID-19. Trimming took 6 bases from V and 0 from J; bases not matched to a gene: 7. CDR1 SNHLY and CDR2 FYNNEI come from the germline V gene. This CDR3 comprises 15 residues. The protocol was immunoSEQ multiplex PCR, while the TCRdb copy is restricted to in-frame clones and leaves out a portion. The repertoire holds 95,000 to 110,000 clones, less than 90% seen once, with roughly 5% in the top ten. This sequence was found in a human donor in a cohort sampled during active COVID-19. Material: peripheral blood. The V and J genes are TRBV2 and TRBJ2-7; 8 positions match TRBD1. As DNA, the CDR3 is TGTGCCAGCAGCTTCGGGGACAGGAGCTCCTACGAGCAGTACTTC. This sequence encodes CASSFGDRSSYEQYF.